This T cell receptor (beta chain) emerged from a study of human T cells and chemical hapten exposure. The overall study: Patch tests put 0.01% DPC on the upper back, read at 6 days.

CDR3 size: 15 residues. The V gene end was trimmed by 0 bases and the J gene end by 10 bases; junction bases not matched to a gene: 5. Looked up from germline, CDR1 is MNHEY and CDR2 is SMNVEV (reference sequence). This clonotype came up many times. The antigen is unknown. TCRdb reanalysed the RACE reads using MiXCR and keeps one entry per CDR3 protein. The table includes roughly 56,000 distinct CDR3 sequences, about 9.6% detected once. Specified time point: pre-sensitization, week 0. As for treatment: therapeutic diphenylcyclopropenone sensitization with weekly scalp DPC. It was from unfractionated whole blood that total RNA was extracted. Investigators collected blood before applying each patch test. Study-level results: Counts of TCRs expanded at PT1 correlated positively with patch test score.

The TCR sequence derives from a young woman with alopecia areata. Some clones in this sample may be carry-over from other donors' samples. The chain links TRBV27 to TRBJ1-6; 8 bases map to TRBD1. The sequences come from whole blood, collected in connection with sensitization to the hapten diphenylcyclopropenone (DPC). As DNA, the CDR3 is TGTGCCAGCAGTTTATCGACAGGGGCAAGGTCACCCCTCCACTTT. It yields the protein CASSLSTGARSPLHF.